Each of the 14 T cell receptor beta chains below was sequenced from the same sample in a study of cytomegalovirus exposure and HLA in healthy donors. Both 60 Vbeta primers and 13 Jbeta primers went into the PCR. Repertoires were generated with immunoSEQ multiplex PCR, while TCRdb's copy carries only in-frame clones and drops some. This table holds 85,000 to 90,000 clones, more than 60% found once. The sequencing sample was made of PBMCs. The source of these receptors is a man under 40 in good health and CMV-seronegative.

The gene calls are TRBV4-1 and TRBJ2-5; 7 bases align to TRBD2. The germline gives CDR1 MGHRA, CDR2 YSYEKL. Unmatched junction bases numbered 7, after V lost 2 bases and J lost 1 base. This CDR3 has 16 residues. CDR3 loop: CASSQLGGIVQETQYF. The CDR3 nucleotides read TGCGCCAGCAGCCAACTCGGGGGGATCGTCCAAGAGACCCAGTACTTC.

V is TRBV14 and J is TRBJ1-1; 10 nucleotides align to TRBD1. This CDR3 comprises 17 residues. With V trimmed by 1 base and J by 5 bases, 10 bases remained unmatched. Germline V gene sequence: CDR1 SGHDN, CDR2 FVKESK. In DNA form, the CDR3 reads TGTGCCAGCAGCCAAGGGCTAGACAGGGGGCGCGATACTGAAGCTTTCTTT. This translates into CASSQGLDRGRDTEAFF.

The DNA for the CDR3 is TGTGCCAGCAGCGGTGGGGGGGCGGCTGAGCAGTTCTTC. Translation: CASSGGGAAEQFF. The chain is built from TRBV9 and TRBJ2-1, with a tentative D call TRBD2 (7 bases). V dropped 3 bases and J dropped 9 bases, with 13 bases sitting between them. The CDR3 length is 13 residues. Germline V gene sequence: CDR1 SGDLS, CDR2 YYNGEE.

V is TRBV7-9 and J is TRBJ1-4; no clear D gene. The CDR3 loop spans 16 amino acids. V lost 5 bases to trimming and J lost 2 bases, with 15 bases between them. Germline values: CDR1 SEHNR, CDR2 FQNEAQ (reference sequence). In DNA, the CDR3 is TGTGCCAGCAGCCGTAGCGGGAAATACACTAATGAAAAACTGTTTTTT. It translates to CASSRSGKYTNEKLFF.

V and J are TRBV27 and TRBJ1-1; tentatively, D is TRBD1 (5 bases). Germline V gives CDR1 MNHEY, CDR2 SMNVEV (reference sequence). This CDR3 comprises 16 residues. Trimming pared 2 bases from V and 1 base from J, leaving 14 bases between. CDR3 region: CASSLEKRGPNTEAFF. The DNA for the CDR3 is TGTGCCAGCAGTTTAGAGAAAAGGGGCCCGAACACTGAAGCTTTCTTT.

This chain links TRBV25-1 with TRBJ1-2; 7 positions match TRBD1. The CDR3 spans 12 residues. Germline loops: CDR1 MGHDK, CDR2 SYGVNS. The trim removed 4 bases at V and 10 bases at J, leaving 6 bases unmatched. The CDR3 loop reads CASSVGDRSYTF. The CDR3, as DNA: TGTGCCAGCAGTGTAGGGGACAGATCCTACACCTTC.

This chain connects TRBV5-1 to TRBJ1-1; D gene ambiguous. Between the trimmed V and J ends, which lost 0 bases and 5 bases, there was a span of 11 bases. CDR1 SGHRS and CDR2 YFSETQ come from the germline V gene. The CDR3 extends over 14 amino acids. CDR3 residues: CASSLAEGWTEAFF. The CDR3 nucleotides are TGCGCCAGCAGCTTGGCGGAGGGATGGACTGAAGCTTTCTTT.

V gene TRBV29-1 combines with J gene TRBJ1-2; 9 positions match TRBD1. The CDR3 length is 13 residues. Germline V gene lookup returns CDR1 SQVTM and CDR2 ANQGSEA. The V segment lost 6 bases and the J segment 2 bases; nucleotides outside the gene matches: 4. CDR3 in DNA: TGCAGCGTACCGGACAGGGGCAACTATGGCTACACCTTC. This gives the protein CSVPDRGNYGYTF.

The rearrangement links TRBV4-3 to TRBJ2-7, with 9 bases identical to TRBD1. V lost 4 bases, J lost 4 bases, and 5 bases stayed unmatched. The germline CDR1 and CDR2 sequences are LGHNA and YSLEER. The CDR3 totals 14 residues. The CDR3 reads CASSLGQGRYEQYF. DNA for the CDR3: TGCGCCAGCAGCCTAGGACAGGGGAGGTACGAGCAGTACTTC.

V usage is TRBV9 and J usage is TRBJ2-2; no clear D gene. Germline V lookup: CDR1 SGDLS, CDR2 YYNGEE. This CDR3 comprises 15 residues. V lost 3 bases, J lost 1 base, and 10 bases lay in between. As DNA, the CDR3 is TGTGCCAGCAGCGGGGCTGGTGGGAACACCGGGGAGCTGTTTTTT. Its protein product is CASSGAGGNTGELFF. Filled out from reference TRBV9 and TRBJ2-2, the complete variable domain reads DSGVTQTPKHLITATGQRVTLRCSPRSGDLSVYWYQQSLDQGLQFLIQYYNGEERAKGNILERFSAQQFPDLHSELNLSSLELGDSALYFCASSGAGGNTGELFFGEGSRLTVL.

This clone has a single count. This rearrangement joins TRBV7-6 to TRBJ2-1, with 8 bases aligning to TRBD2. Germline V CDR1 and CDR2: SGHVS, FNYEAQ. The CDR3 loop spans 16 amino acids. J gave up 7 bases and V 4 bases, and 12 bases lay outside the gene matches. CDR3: CASSSRPGGGHNEQFF. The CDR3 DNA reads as TGTGCCAGCAGCTCCCGCCCCGGCGGGGGGCATAATGAGCAGTTCTTC.

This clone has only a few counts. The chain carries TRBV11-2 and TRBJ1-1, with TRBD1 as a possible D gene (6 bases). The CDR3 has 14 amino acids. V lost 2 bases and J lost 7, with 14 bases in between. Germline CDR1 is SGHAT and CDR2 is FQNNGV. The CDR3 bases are TGTGCCAGCAGCTTACCGTTCAGGGGTCATGAAGCTTTCTTT. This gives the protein CASSLPFRGHEAFF.

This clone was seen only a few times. CDR3 nucleotide sequence: TGTGCCAGCAGTTCGGGATCCACCAGGAACACCATATATTTT. This gives the protein CASSSGSTRNTIYF. The chain combines TRBV28 with TRBJ1-3; D is uncertain. CDR1 and CDR2 from the germline V gene are MDHEN and SYDVKM. V lost 4 bases, J lost 7 bases, and 14 bases lay in between. CDR3 length: 14 amino acids.

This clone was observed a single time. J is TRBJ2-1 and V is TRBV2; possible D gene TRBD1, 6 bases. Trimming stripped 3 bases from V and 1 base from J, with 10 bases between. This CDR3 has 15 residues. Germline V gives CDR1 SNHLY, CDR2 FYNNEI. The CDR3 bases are TGTGCCAGCAGTGATCGAGGGGGTTCCTACAATGAGCAGTTCTTC. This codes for CASSDRGGSYNEQFF.